This T cell receptor beta chain was sequenced in a study of blood T cell repertoires in COVID-19. Study at large: The United States, Italy and Spain provided the acute and convalescent COVID-19 samples. T cells, B-cell-depleted T cells, or PBMCs supplied cDNA or gDNA.

Methods used by the authors: Using reference gene primer amplification, nucleated cell counts were estimated. Some clones are missing from TCRdb's copy, which holds only in-frame ones; the method was immunoSEQ multiplex PCR. V and J calls and clone size come straight from that table; D and trimming were deduced from the DNA. The table lists about 140,000 clones, 80% to 90% of them singletons. Germline lookup yields CDR1 SGHTS and CDR2 YDEGEE. The germline V and J ends were trimmed by 5 bases and 4 bases, with 18 bases remaining between them. The CDR3 consists of 15 residues. The sequenced sample was peripheral blood. The TCR originated in a man in his 60s with active or convalescent COVID-19. The chain employs TRBV5-8 and TRBJ1-1; possibly TRBD1 for D (5 bases). CDR3 in amino acids: CASSPDLGGGTEAFF. The DNA for the CDR3 is TGTGCCAGCAGTCCTGACCTGGGGGGTGGCACTGAAGCTTTCTTT.